This T cell receptor (beta chain) derives from a study of spatial heterogeneity in lung cancer. Notes on the study in general: Tumors with more nonsynonymous mutations had more expanded intratumoral alpha and beta TCRs.

In its sample, this clonotype ranks as medium-sized (0.01 to 0.1%). The antigen is unknown. The time point is: sample taken at primary tumor resection. Whole RNA was taken from tumor, nontumor lung or frozen PBMC; it was then sequenced unsorted. CDR1 and CDR2 from the germline V gene are SEHNR and FQNEAQ (reference sequence). V dropped 0 bases and J dropped 4; count of bases not matched to a gene: 5. CDR3 length: 15 residues. One entry per CDR3 protein results from TCRdb running MiXCR on the 5' RACE reads. The sample carries about 6,800 distinct CDR3 sequences, 14% recorded once. This receptor was identified in a female donor with early-stage non-small cell lung cancer. The rearrangement uses TRBV7-9 and TRBJ1-2; 7 bases agree with TRBD1. Sequenced material: lung tumor tissue, taken at surgery. CDR3 sequence (DNA): TGTGCCAGCAGCTTAGCAGAGGGGGCCGTCTATGGCTACACCTTC. It translates to CASSLAEGAVYGYTF.